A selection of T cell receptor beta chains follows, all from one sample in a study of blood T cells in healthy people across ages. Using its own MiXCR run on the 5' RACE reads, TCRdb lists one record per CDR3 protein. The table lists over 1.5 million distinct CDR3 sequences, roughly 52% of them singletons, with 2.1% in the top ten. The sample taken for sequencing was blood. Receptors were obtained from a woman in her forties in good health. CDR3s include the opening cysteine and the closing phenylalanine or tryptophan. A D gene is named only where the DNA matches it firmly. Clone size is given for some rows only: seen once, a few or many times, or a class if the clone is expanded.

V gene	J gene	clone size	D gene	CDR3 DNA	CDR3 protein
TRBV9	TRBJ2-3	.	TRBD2	TGTGCCAGCAGCGGAGCGGGGGGGGGAACAGATACGCAGTATTTT	CASSGAGGGTDTQYF
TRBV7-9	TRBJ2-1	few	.	TGTGCCAGCAGCCCATACACCCTTGAGCAGTTCTTC	CASSPYTLEQFF
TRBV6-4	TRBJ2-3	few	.	TGTGCCAGCAGTCAACAGGGTTCAGATACGCAGTATTTT	CASSQQGSDTQYF
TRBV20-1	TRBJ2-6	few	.	TGCAGTGCTAGTCGCGCTACTGGGGCCAACGTCCTGACTTTC	CSASRATGANVLTF
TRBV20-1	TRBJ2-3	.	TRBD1	TGCAGTGCTTTGCGACCCGGGACAGGGGGCTCAGATACGCAGTATTTT	CSALRPGTGGSDTQYF
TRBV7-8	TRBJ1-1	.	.	TGTGCCAGCAGCTTAGCCGCGGCTGGGACTGAAGCTTTCTTT	CASSLAAAGTEAFF
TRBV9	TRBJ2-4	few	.	TGTGCCAGCAGCGTAGGGCAGGGAGAAAACATTCAGTACTTC	CASSVGQGENIQYF
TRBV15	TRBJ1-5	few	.	TGTGCCACCAGCAGAGATCCAGCGGCAGGAGGTCAGCCCCAGCATTTT	CATSRDPAAGGQPQHF
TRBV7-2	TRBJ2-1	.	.	TGTGCCAGCAGCTTACGGATCTCCCGTGCAGAGCAGTTCTTC	CASSLRISRAEQFF
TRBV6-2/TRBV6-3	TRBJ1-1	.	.	TGTGCCAGCAGGGACAGAATGAACACTAAAGCTTTCTTT	CASRDRMNTKAFF
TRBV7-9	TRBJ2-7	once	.	TGTGCCAGCAGCTTAAACGGGGAAAACCAGTACTTC	CASSLNGENQYF
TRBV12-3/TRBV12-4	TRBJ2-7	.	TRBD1	TGTGCCAGCAGCGTCCGGGACAGGGGTGTGTACGAGCAGTACTTC	CASSVRDRGVYEQYF
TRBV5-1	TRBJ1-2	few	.	TGCGCCAGCAGCGAACATCGTTCCGGCTACACCTTC	CASSEHRSGYTF
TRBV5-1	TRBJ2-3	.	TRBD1	TGCGCCAGCAGCTTAGGGACAGCAAACACAGATACGCAGTATTTT	CASSLGTANTDTQYF
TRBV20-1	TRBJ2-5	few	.	TGCAGTGCTAGAGACTTCCGGGACGACCAAGAGACCCAGTACTTC	CSARDFRDDQETQYF
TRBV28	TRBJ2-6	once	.	TGTGCCAGCAGCCCCCCCCGGGGTGGGGCCAACGTCCTGACTTTC	CASSPPRGGANVLTF
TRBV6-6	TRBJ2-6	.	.	TGTGCCAGCAGTCCCCCGGGGATGAACTCTGGGGCCAACGTCCTGACTTTC	CASSPPGMNSGANVLTF
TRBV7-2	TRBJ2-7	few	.	TGTGCCAGCAGCTTAAACTCCAGGGGCGAGCAGTACTTC	CASSLNSRGEQYF
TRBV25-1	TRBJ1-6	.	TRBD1	TGTGCCAGCAGTGAGCTTGGGACAGGGTATTCACCCCTCCACTTT	CASSELGTGYSPLHF
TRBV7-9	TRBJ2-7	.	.	TGTGCCAGCAGCTTAGTAATCGGTTACGAGCAGTACTTC	CASSLVIGYEQYF
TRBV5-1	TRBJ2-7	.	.	TGCGCCAGCAGCTTATCAGGGGTTGGGGACGAGCAGTACTTC	CASSLSGVGDEQYF
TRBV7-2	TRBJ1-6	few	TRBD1	TGTGCCAGCAGCTCCCGACAGGGAGAGAATTCACCCCTCCACTTT	CASSSRQGENSPLHF
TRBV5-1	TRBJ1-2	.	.	TGCGCCAGCAGCATTCAGGGAATGGCCTATGGCTACACCTTC	CASSIQGMAYGYTF
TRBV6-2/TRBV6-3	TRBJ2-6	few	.	TGTGCCAGCAGCTCTGGAAGAATGGCTTTTGGCAACGTCCTGACTTTC	CASSSGRMAFGNVLTF
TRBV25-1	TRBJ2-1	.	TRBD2	TGTGCCAGCAGAGGCAGCGGGGGCATTAGTGAGCAGTTCTTC	CASRGSGGISEQFF
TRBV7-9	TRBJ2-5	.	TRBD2	TGTGCCAGCAGATTGGAGGGCGGGGGACCCCAAGAGACCCAGTACTTC	CASRLEGGGPQETQYF
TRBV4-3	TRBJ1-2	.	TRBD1	TGCGCCAGCAGCCACGACAGGGGAAGAGGCTACACCTTC	CASSHDRGRGYTF
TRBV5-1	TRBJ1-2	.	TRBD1	TGCGCCAGCAGCTCGGACAGGTGGCACGGCTACACCTTC	CASSSDRWHGYTF
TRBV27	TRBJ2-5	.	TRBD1	TGTGCCAGCAGTTCATGGACAGGGTCGGAGACCCAGTACTTC	CASSSWTGSETQYF
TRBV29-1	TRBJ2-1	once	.	TGCAGCGCCTCCAACCTTTGGGAGCAGTTCTTC	CSASNLWEQFF
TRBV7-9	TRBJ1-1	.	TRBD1	TGTGCCAGCAGCTTAGTACAGGGGAGGTGGCAAACTGAAGCTTTCTTT	CASSLVQGRWQTEAFF
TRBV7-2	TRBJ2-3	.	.	TGTGCCAGCAGCGTTAGGACTTCTTACACAGATACGCAGTATTTT	CASSVRTSYTDTQYF
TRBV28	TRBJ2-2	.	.	TGTGCCAGCACCATCCCGACAGGATTGAACACCGGGGAGCTGTTTTTT	CASTIPTGLNTGELFF
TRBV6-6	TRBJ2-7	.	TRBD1	TGTGCCAGCAGTTATACCGGGACAGGGGACTACGAGCAGTACTTC	CASSYTGTGDYEQYF
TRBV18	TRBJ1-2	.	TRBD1	TGTGCCAGCTCACCACCGGGACAGGTATCCTATGGCTACACCTTC	CASSPPGQVSYGYTF
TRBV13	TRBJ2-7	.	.	TGTGCCAGCAGCTTAGCACCCCCGGACACGTTAGGCGCGCAGTACTTC	CASSLAPPDTLGAQYF
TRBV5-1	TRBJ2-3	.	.	TGCGCCAGCAGCTTGGAGGGGAGTGGAGTCACAGATACGCAGTATTTT	CASSLEGSGVTDTQYF
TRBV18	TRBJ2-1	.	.	TGTGCCAGCTCACCAGGTGGACGGGAACGCTACAATGAGCAGTTCTTC	CASSPGGRERYNEQFF
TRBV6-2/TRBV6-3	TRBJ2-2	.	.	TGTGCCAGCAGTTACTCGGGGGGGCAGACCGGGGAGCTGTTTTTT	CASSYSGGQTGELFF
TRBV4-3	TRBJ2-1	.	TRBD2	TGCGCCAGCAGCCAAGGACTAGCGGGGGAGCCTTTCAACAATGAGCAGTTCTTC	CASSQGLAGEPFNNEQFF
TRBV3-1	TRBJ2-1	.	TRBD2	TGTGCCAGCAGCAAAAGACTAGCGGGGGGCCGGGATGAGCAGTTCTTC	CASSKRLAGGRDEQFF
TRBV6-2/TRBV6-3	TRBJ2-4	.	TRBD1	TGTGCCAGCAGTTACCCCTCGAGAGGGGGCCTAAACATTCAGTACTTC	CASSYPSRGGLNIQYF
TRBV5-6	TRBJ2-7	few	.	TGTGCCAGCAGCTTGGAGTTCCGGGGTACCTCCTACGAGCAGTACTTC	CASSLEFRGTSYEQYF
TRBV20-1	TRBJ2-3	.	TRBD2	TGCAGTGCTAGGTCCGTTGCGGGGGGGGTGACAGGGACGCAGTATTTT	CSARSVAGGVTGTQYF
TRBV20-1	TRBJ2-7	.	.	TGCAGTGCTCCCAGGACAGCAGTCTACGAGCAGTACTTC	CSAPRTAVYEQYF
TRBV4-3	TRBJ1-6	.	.	TGCGCCAGCAGCCAAGATTCGGCAGGGCGGGCTTCACCCCTCCACTTT	CASSQDSAGRASPLHF
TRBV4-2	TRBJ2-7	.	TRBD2	TGTGCCAGCAGCCAATCGACCTCTGGACTAGTTTTCTACGAGCAGTACTTC	CASSQSTSGLVFYEQYF
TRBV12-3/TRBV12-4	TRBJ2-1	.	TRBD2	TGTGCCAGCAGGGCCGGGGGGGCCTACAATGAGCGGTTCTTC	CASRAGGAYNERFF
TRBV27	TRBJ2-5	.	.	TGTGCCAGCAGTTTCGGGCAGGCGCTTCAAGAGACCCAGTACTTC	CASSFGQALQETQYF
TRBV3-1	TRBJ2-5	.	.	TGTGCCAGCAGAACCGTCCTTGAAGAGACCCAGTACTTC	CASRTVLEETQYF
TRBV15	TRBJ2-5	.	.	TGTGCCACCAGCAGAGTGAATAGGCAAGAGACCCAGTACTTC	CATSRVNRQETQYF
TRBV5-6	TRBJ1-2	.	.	TGTGCCAGCAGCTTGGAAGGGGACTATCCTTCCTATGGCTACACCTTC	CASSLEGDYPSYGYTF
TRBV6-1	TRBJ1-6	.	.	TGTGCCAGCAGTGAAAGGACTTCACCCCTCCACTTT	CASSERTSPLHF
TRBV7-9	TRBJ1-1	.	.	TGTGCCAGCAGCCCCTCAGATGACAGGAACACTGAAGCTTTCTTT	CASSPSDDRNTEAFF
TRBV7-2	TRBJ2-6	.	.	TGTGCCAGCAGCTTAGCGAGGGGCCCTGGGGCCAACGTCCTGACTTTC	CASSLARGPGANVLTF
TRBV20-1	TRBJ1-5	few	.	TGCAGTGCTCCCGGACGGAGCAATCAGCCCCAGCATTTT	CSAPGRSNQPQHF
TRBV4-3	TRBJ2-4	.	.	TGCGCCAGCAGCCAAGAAATAAGAAACATTCAGTACTTC	CASSQEIRNIQYF
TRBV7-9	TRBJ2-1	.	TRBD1	TGTGCCAGCAGCTCCCCCGACAGGGGCAGGAATGAGCGGTTCTTC	CASSSPDRGRNERFF
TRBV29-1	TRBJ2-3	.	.	TGCAGCGTCCCGCGGGGTGGGAGCACAGATACGCAGTATTTT	CSVPRGGSTDTQYF
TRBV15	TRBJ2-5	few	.	TGTGCCACACGACAGCCTTCCGTAGCAGAGACCCAGTACTTC	CATRQPSVAETQYF